This entry lists 31 T cell receptor beta chains sequenced from one sample in a study of T cell changes during pregnancy in multiple sclerosis. Using immunoSEQ multiplex PCR, the repertoire was profiled, and TCRdb retains in-frame clones only, with some absent. Of 91,000 or so clones listed, approximately 92% were seen once; the top ten hold approximately 2%. Sequences were derived from peripheral blood, sampled after pregnancy. These receptor sequences come from a female donor with multiple sclerosis, enrolled in a pregnancy study.

The count of this clone is one. The genes are TRBV11-2 and TRBJ2-1, with D perhaps matching TRBD2 (6 bases). The CDR3 length is 14 residues. In germline, CDR1 is SGHAT, CDR2 FQNNGV. Trimming stripped 1 base from V and 7 bases from J, with 11 bases between. CDR3 bases: TGTGCCAGCAGCTTAGCTTCTGGAGGGAATGAGCAGTTCTTC. Its translation: CASSLASGGNEQFF.

The CDR3 region is CASSVVAGVDTGELFF. The CDR3 nucleotides are TGTGCCAGCAGCGTAGTAGCGGGAGTGGACACCGGGGAGCTGTTTTTT. The V call is TRBV7-9, the J call TRBJ2-2; 9 positions match TRBD2. The V segment lost 5 bases and the J segment 3 bases; nucleotides outside the gene matches: 7. Germline values: CDR1 SEHNR, CDR2 FQNEAQ (reference sequence). The CDR3 loop spans 16 amino acids.

The CDR3: CASSAGQNYEQYF. The CDR3 region has the DNA TGTGCCAGTAGTGCGGGACAGAACTACGAGCAGTACTTC. This sequence joins TRBV19 and TRBJ2-7; D is possibly TRBD1 (7 bases). V lost 5 bases, J lost 3 bases, and 11 bases lay in between. The germline CDR1 and CDR2 sequences are LNHDA and SQIVND (reference sequence). The CDR3 covers 13 residues.

This chain joins TRBV19 and TRBJ2-3; D is perhaps TRBD1 (5 bases). Trimming shortened V by 10 bases and J by 1 base, and 12 bases separated the two germline ends. The CDR3 spans 13 residues. CDR1 LNHDA and CDR2 SQIVND come from the germline V gene (reference sequence). This CDR3 reads CATRPTGTDTQYF. The CDR3 nucleotides read TGTGCCACCCGTCCGACAGGCACAGATACGCAGTATTTT.

This chain links TRBV21-1 with TRBJ1-2. TRBV21-1 is a pseudogene segment. The CDR3 is 17 amino acids. CDR3 region: CASSKDRGTKSRVGYTF. In DNA form, the CDR3 reads TGTGCCAGCAGCAAAGACCGGGGTACGAAGTCTAGAGTTGGCTACACCTTC.

The count of this clone is one. The rearrangement joins TRBV7-6 to TRBJ2-4, with 9 bases lining up with TRBD2. The CDR3 loop spans 16 amino acids. The germline V gene has CDR1 SGHVS and CDR2 FNYEAQ. J gave up 0 bases and V 5 bases, and 5 bases lay outside the gene matches. CDR3 nucleotide sequence: TGTGCCAGCAGCGCGGGGGGGCCATTAGCCAAAAACATTCAGTACTTC. It encodes CASSAGGPLAKNIQYF.

The chain combines TRBV27 with TRBJ2-5; unclear D gene. The germline V gene encodes CDR1 MNHEY and CDR2 SMNVEV (reference sequence). The CDR3 is 12 residues long. V was clipped by 0 bases and J by 5 bases, with 4 bases between them. The CDR3 here is CASSLSGETQYF. CDR3 in DNA: TGTGCCAGCAGTTTATCCGGGGAGACCCAGTACTTC.

The V call is TRBV18, the J call TRBJ2-2; 8 nucleotides agree with TRBD2. Germline V gene sequence: CDR1 KGHSH, CDR2 LQKENI. Unmatched junction bases numbered 6, after V lost 5 bases and J lost 4 bases. CDR3 size: 15 residues. The CDR3 DNA reads as TGTGCCAGCTCATCCCGGGAGGGATTCACCGGGGAGCTGTTTTTT. It is translated as CASSSREGFTGELFF. The full variable domain, rest sourced from reference TRBV18 and TRBJ2-2, is NAGVMQNPRHLVRRRGQEARLRCSPMKGHSHVYWYRQLPEEGLKFMVYLQKENIIDESGMPKERFSAEFPKEGPSILRIQQVVRGDSAAYFCASSSREGFTGELFFGEGSRLTVL.

J is TRBJ2-7 and V is TRBV29-1; 10 nucleotides align to TRBD2. The CDR3 totals 15 residues. Germline-derived CDR1 and CDR2 are SQVTM and ANQGSEA. After removal of 4 bases from V and 2 bases from J, the junction contained 8 bases not matched to a gene. The CDR3 bases are TGCAGCGTTGCGGCTAGCGGGAGTCGCCCCTACGAGCAGTACTTC. Translated: CSVAASGSRPYEQYF.

J is TRBJ2-1 and V is TRBV9, with TRBD1 as a possible D gene (5 bases). The CDR3 extends over 15 amino acids. V lost 0 bases, J lost 9 bases, and 16 bases lay in between. Per the germline V gene, CDR1 is SGDLS and CDR2 is YYNGEE. The CDR3 is CASSVEIQGFTEQFF. For the CDR3, the DNA is TGTGCCAGCAGCGTAGAAATCCAGGGTTTCACTGAGCAGTTCTTC. Supplemented by reference TRBV9 and TRBJ2-1, the full variable domain reads DSGVTQTPKHLITATGQRVTLRCSPRSGDLSVYWYQQSLDQGLQFLIQYYNGEERAKGNILERFSAQQFPDLHSELNLSSLELGDSALYFCASSVEIQGFTEQFFGPGTRLTVL.

V and J are TRBV7-9 and TRBJ2-3, with 13 bases lining up with TRBD2. The CDR3 has 18 residues. V lost 5 bases and J lost 6; bases outside the gene matches: 14. Germline CDR1 and CDR2: SEHNR and FQNEAQ (reference sequence). The chain's CDR3 is CASSPRTGLAGPGDTQYF. The DNA for the CDR3 is TGTGCCAGCAGCCCCCGAACGGGACTAGCGGGGCCAGGGGATACGCAGTATTTT.

J is TRBJ1-2 and V is TRBV29-1; 9 bases map to TRBD1. CDR1 and CDR2 (germline): SQVTM, ANQGSEA. CDR3 length: 18 residues. With V trimmed by 4 bases and J by 2 bases, 17 bases remained unmatched. CDR3 DNA: TGCAGCGTTGTCCTGCATATCAGTACCGGGACAGGGAACTATGGCTACACCTTC. Translation: CSVVLHISTGTGNYGYTF.

CDR3 sequence: CASSISPGQGVEAFF. The CDR3 DNA reads TGTGCCAGTAGTATAAGCCCGGGACAGGGGGTTGAAGCTTTCTTT. The chain joins TRBV19 to TRBJ1-1, with 11 bases matching TRBD1. The CDR3 covers 15 residues. Germline V CDR1 and CDR2: LNHDA, SQIVND (reference sequence). Trimming at V came to 2 bases and at J to 7 bases, leaving 6 bases not matched to a gene.

This clone was counted between two and nine times. The chain links TRBV7-2 to TRBJ2-7; 8 bases align to TRBD2. This CDR3 has 14 residues. CDR1 is SGHTA, CDR2 FQGNSA, per germline. Trimming cost V 3 bases and J 2 bases; bases outside gene matches: 3. CDR3 sequence (DNA): TGTGCCAGCAGCTTGGGGACTAGTGCCTACGAGCAGTACTTC. Residues: CASSLGTSAYEQYF. The whole variable domain, filled in from reference TRBV7-2 and TRBJ2-7, reads GAGVSQSPSNKVTEKGKDVELRCDPISGHTALYWYRQSLGQGLEFLIYFQGNSAPDKSGLPSDRFSAERTGGSVSTLTIQRTQQEDSAVYLCASSLGTSAYEQYFGPGTRLTVT.

The CDR3 loop is CASSPGILSTQYF. The CDR3 DNA follows: TGTGCCAGCAGCCCCGGGATCCTTTCTACGCAGTATTTT. The chain is built from TRBV7-6 and TRBJ2-3, with D possibly TRBD2 on 5 matching bases. The V and J ends lost 5 bases and 8 bases respectively, with 14 bases between them. The germline CDR1 and CDR2 sequences are SGHVS and FNYEAQ. CDR3 length: 13 amino acids.

The gene calls are TRBV2 and TRBJ1-4, with D uncertain. Trimming pared 6 bases from V and 3 bases from J, leaving 17 bases between. The germline V gene encodes CDR1 SNHLY and CDR2 FYNNEI. This CDR3 is 16 amino acids long. The CDR3, as DNA: TGTGCCAGCAGGCCCGAAACTAATACTCCTAATGAAAAACTGTTTTTT. Protein: CASRPETNTPNEKLFF. Full variable domain (rest looked up from reference TRBV2 and TRBJ1-4): EPEVTQTPSHQVTQMGQEVILRCVPISNHLYFYWYRQILGQKVEFLVSFYNNEISEKSEIFDDQFSVERPDGSNFTLKIRSTKLEDSAMYFCASRPETNTPNEKLFFGSGTQLSVL.

This sequence joins TRBV7-8 and TRBJ2-7; a weak D match, TRBD2 (5 bases). Trimming pared 3 bases from V and 0 bases from J, leaving 12 bases between. Germline V gene lookup returns CDR1 SGHVS and CDR2 FQNEAQ. The CDR3 runs to 15 residues. CDR3: CASSLRRLSSYEQYF. The CDR3 coding sequence is TGTGCCAGCAGCTTGAGGAGGCTTAGCTCCTACGAGCAGTACTTC. Drawing the rest from reference TRBV7-8 and TRBJ2-7, the complete variable domain is GAGVSQSPRYKVAKRGQDVALRCDPISGHVSLFWYQQALGQGPEFLTYFQNEAQLDKSGLPSDRFFAERPEGSVSTLKIQRTQQEDSAVYLCASSLRRLSSYEQYFGPGTRLTVT.

On this clone itself: The same CDR3 also results from other DNA sequences found in this sample. The chain uses TRBV15 and TRBJ2-5; perhaps TRBD1 as D (5 bases). This CDR3 comprises 13 residues. CDR1 and CDR2 from the germline V gene are LNHNV and YYDKDF (reference sequence). V lost 0 bases, J lost 4 bases, and 6 bases lay in between. The CDR3 coding sequence is TGTGCCACCAGCAGAGATCAGGGAGAGACCCAGTACTTC. Translated, it gives CATSRDQGETQYF.

The chain carries TRBV2 and TRBJ2-7; TRBD1 is a possible D gene (8 bases). Germline V gives CDR1 SNHLY, CDR2 FYNNEI. The CDR3 has 15 amino acids. Trimming shortened V by 8 bases and J by 0 bases, and 17 bases separated the two germline ends. The CDR3 region is CASADRGGDSYEQYF. The CDR3 region has the DNA TGTGCCAGCGCAGACAGGGGAGGGGACTCCTACGAGCAGTACTTC.

This chain links TRBV2 with TRBJ2-2; D not certain. The CDR3 is 13 amino acids. The germline CDR1 and CDR2 sequences are SNHLY and FYNNEI. Trimming stripped 2 bases from V and 6 bases from J, with 7 bases between. CDR3 protein: CASSETFAGELFF. In nucleotides, the CDR3 is TGTGCCAGCAGTGAAACTTTTGCCGGGGAGCTGTTTTTT.

The chain recombines TRBV30 with TRBJ2-7; the D gene is possibly TRBD2 (5 bases). This CDR3 has 14 amino acids. Germline CDR1 reads GTSNPN; CDR2 reads SVGIG (reference sequence). V was pared by 7 bases and J by 2 bases, with 18 bases between. The CDR3 DNA is TGTGCCTCCAATCGGCCGGAGCGGACCTACGAGCAGTACTTC. It encodes CASNRPERTYEQYF.

The CDR3, as DNA: TGCAGTGAAACAGGGTGCCAGCCCCAGCATTTT. Translating it yields CSETGCQPQHF. The chain recombines TRBV20-1 with TRBJ1-5; possible D gene TRBD1, 6 bases. The CDR3 consists of 11 residues. Trimming removed 7 bases at V and 7 bases at J, with 11 bases between. Germline V gene sequence: CDR1 DFQATT, CDR2 SNEGSKA (reference sequence).

In this sample, this clone turned up a few times. V and J are TRBV6-1 and TRBJ2-6; 11 bases are shared with TRBD2. Germline loops: CDR1 MNHNS, CDR2 SASEGT. This CDR3 comprises 19 residues. The trim removed 4 bases at V and 2 bases at J, leaving 10 bases unmatched. CDR3 DNA: TGTGCCAGCAGTGGCTTGATGACTAGCGGGAAAACTGGGGCCAACGTCCTGACTTTC. Amino acids: CASSGLMTSGKTGANVLTF.

The CDR3 DNA is TGTGCCAGCAGTCGAACAGCAACTAATGAAAAACTGTTTTTT. Translated: CASSRTATNEKLFF. The rearrangement joins TRBV28 to TRBJ1-4; no definite D call. Trimming cost V 5 bases and J 0 bases, with 7 bases left between them. Germline V CDR1 and CDR2: MDHEN, SYDVKM. The CDR3 contains 14 residues.

This clone showed up just once. CDR3 in amino acids: CASSYGAPGYGYTF. CDR3 coding DNA: TGTGCCAGCAGTTACGGTGCCCCAGGCTATGGCTACACCTTC. The rearrangement uses TRBV6-5 and TRBJ1-2, with D uncertain. There are 14 residues in the CDR3. The V end was cut by 2 bases, the J end by 4 bases, with 11 bases between. Germline lookup yields CDR1 MNHEY and CDR2 SVGAGI.

The chain is built from TRBV18 and TRBJ1-1, with D unresolved. The CDR3 spans 12 residues. Looked up from germline, CDR1 is KGHSH and CDR2 is LQKENI. V dropped 0 bases and J dropped 8 bases, with 7 bases sitting between them. The CDR3 DNA reads TGTGCCAGCTCACCACCGTGGCAGGAAGCTTTCTTT. Encoded protein: CASSPPWQEAFF.

A single count supports this clone. The rearrangement joins TRBV10-3 to TRBJ2-7, with D possibly being TRBD2 (6 bases). From germline, CDR1 is ENHRY and CDR2 SYGVKD. This CDR3 has 13 amino acids. Trimming removed 6 bases from V and 0 bases from J, with 9 bases in between. CDR3 nucleotide sequence: TGTGCCATCAGGACGGAGGGCTCCTACGAGCAGTACTTC. Its translation is CAIRTEGSYEQYF.

The chain recombines TRBV7-9 with TRBJ1-4; 9 bases align to TRBD1. CDR3 length equals 15 residues. V lost 6 bases and J lost 0; bases outside the gene matches: 2. Germline CDR1 is SEHNR and CDR2 is FQNEAQ (reference sequence). The CDR3 sequence is CASRGQGATNEKLFF. CDR3 coding DNA: TGTGCCAGCAGGGGACAGGGTGCAACTAATGAAAAACTGTTTTTT.

J is TRBJ1-5 and V is TRBV28, with 8 bases aligning to TRBD1. CDR3 size: 17 residues. Trimming took 6 bases from V and 0 from J; bases not matched to a gene: 10. Germline V gene data show CDR1 as MDHEN and CDR2 as SYDVKM. CDR3 sequence (DNA): TGTGCCAGCAGGCTTCCGGGACAGGAGCTTAGCAATCAGCCCCAGCATTTT. It codes for CASRLPGQELSNQPQHF. The entire variable domain, with the rest obtained from reference TRBV28 and TRBJ1-5, is as follows: DVKVTQSSRYLVKRTGEKVFLECVQDMDHENMFWYRQDPGLGLRLIYFSYDVKMKEKGDIPEGYSVSREKKERFSLILESASTNQTSMYLCASRLPGQELSNQPQHFGDGTRLSIL.

With regard to this clone: One end of the junction fails to match germline, which may point to a read error. This chain joins TRBV30 and TRBJ2-7; 12 positions match TRBD1. The CDR3 is 13 amino acids. Germline assignment: CDR1 GTSNPN and CDR2 SVGIG (reference sequence). The chain's CDR3 is CARRDRGLSGQYF. As DNA, the CDR3 is TGTGCCCGGAGGGACAGGGGGCTTTCGGGGCAGTACTTC.

The chain employs TRBV7-2 and TRBJ2-7, with 14 bases identical to TRBD2. The ends lost 1 base at V and 9 bases at J; junction bases unmatched: 8. CDR3 length: 16 residues. In germline, CDR1 is SGHTA, CDR2 FQGNSA. CDR3 in DNA: TGTGCCAGCAGCTTAGATGGGACTAGCGGGAGTAGGGGGCAGTACTTC. This codes for CASSLDGTSGSRGQYF.